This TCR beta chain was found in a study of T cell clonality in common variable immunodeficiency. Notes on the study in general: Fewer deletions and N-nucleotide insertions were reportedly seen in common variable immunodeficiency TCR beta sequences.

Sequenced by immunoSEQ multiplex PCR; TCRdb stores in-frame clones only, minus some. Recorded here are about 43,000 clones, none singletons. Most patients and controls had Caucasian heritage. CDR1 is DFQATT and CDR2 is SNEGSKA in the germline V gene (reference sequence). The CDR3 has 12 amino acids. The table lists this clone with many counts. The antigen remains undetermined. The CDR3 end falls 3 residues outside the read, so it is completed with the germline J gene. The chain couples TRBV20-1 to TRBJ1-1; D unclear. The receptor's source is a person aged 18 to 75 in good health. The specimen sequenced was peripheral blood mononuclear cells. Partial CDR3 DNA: TGCAGTGCCTCTGAGGGCAAGGGTGGA. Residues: CSASEGKGG. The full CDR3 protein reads CSASEGKGGAFF.